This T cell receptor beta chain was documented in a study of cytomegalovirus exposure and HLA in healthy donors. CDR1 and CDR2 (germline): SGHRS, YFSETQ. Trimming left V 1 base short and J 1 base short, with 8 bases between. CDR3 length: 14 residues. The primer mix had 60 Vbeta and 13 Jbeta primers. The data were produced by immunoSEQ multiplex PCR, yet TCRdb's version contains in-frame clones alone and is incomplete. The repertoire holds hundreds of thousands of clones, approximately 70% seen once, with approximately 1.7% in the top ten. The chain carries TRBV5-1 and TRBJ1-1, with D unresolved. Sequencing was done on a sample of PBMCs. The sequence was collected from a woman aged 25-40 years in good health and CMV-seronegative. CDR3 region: CASSLNWQNTEAFF. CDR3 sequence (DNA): TGCGCCAGCAGCTTGAATTGGCAGAACACTGAAGCTTTCTTT.